Each of the 32 T cell receptor beta chains below was sequenced from the same sample in a study of CD8 T cells in Susac syndrome. Reverse transcription of about 0.5 to 1 ug RNA used random hexamers. TCRdb re-called the immunoSEQ multiplex PCR reads with MiXCR, one entry per CDR3 protein. The sample records under 150,000 distinct CDR3 sequences, about 90% being singletons. The sample was CD8+ T cells from PBMCs. These receptor sequences come from a human donor with multiple sclerosis.

This clonotype was observed once. The V and J genes are TRBV29-1 and TRBJ1-2; no firm D call. The CDR3 totals 13 residues. V lost 3 bases and J lost 8, with 16 bases in between. CDR1 and CDR2 from the germline V gene are SQVTM and ANQGSEA. CDR3 in amino acids: CSVDDGVPAGYTF. For the CDR3, the DNA is TGCAGCGTTGATGACGGGGTCCCGGCGGGCTACACCTTC.

This chain uses TRBV12-3 or TRBV12-4 with TRBJ2-2; 12 nucleotides agree with TRBD2. J was trimmed by 7 bases and V by 2 bases; bases with no gene match: 2. The CDR3 is 15 residues long. CDR3 DNA: TGTGCCAGCAGTTTACTAGCGGGAGGGGTCGGGGAGCTGTTTTTT. The encoded protein is CASSLLAGGVGELFF.

The gene calls are TRBV3-1 and TRBJ2-2; 7 bases align to TRBD2. The length of the CDR3 is 17 residues. V lost 1 base and J lost 2; bases outside the gene matches: 7. Per germline, CDR1 LGHDT and CDR2 YNNKEL (reference sequence). The CDR3 reads CASSQAGAGLNTGELFF. In nucleotides, the CDR3 is TGTGCCAGCAGCCAAGCGGGAGCGGGACTCAACACCGGGGAGCTGTTTTTT.

The V call is TRBV7-2, the J call TRBJ2-7; TRBD2 matches 9 bases. Germline lookup yields CDR1 SGHTA and CDR2 FQGNSA. This CDR3 spans 16 amino acids. V lost 2 bases to trimming and J lost 3 bases; unmatched junction nucleotides: 8. CDR3 in amino acids: CASSLSLAGMGYEQYF. The CDR3 nucleotides read TGTGCCAGCAGCTTAAGCCTAGCGGGGATGGGCTACGAGCAGTACTTC.

The chain carries TRBV2 and TRBJ2-3; D is unclear. This CDR3 spans 15 amino acids. Germline V CDR1 and CDR2: SNHLY, FYNNEI. The V end lost 8 bases, the J end lost 0 bases, and 15 bases lay between the germline ends. CDR3 residues: CASQIGTASTDTQYF. The CDR3 nucleotides read TGTGCCAGCCAGATTGGCACGGCGAGCACAGATACGCAGTATTTT.

To note about this clonotype: An end of the junction differs from the germline gene, which may be a read error. The J gene is TRBJ1-1, the V gene TRBV5-6, with unresolved D. Germline V gives CDR1 SGHDT, CDR2 YYEEEE. The CDR3 covers 14 residues. The CDR3 loop reads CASILRWRYTEAFF. The CDR3 DNA follows: TGTGCCAGCATCTTGCGCTGGAGATACACTGAAGCTTTCTTT.

The V and J genes are TRBV5-6 and TRBJ2-1, with no clear D. This CDR3 is 14 amino acids long. The germline V gene has CDR1 SGHDT and CDR2 YYEEEE. Trimming left V 0 bases short and J 8 bases short, with 12 bases between. Written as DNA, the CDR3 is TGTGCCAGCAGCTTGGCAGAAGGGTGGTATGAGCAGTTCTTC. It specifies CASSLAEGWYEQFF.

The chain couples TRBV27 to TRBJ1-1; D is undetermined. The V gene lost 6 bases and the J gene lost 3 bases, with 17 bases spanning the gap. The CDR3 covers 15 residues. Looked up from germline, CDR1 is MNHEY and CDR2 is SMNVEV (reference sequence). The CDR3 region has the DNA TGTGCCAGCAGGATCCCCGGACCGATCGACACTGAAGCTTTCTTT. Its translation: CASRIPGPIDTEAFF.

The chain links TRBV4-1 to TRBJ2-5; TRBD1 might be the D (5 bases). The germline CDR1 and CDR2 sequences are MGHRA and YSYEKL. With 1 base removed from V and 5 bases from J, the gap between germline ends came to 11 bases. The CDR3 is 14 residues long. This chain's CDR3 is CASSQGTRAETQYF. Written as DNA, the CDR3 is TGCGCCAGCAGCCAAGGGACCAGGGCCGAGACCCAGTACTTC.

The gene calls are TRBV9 and TRBJ2-7; D possibly corresponds to TRBD2 (7 bases). The CDR3 extends over 14 amino acids. Looked up from germline, CDR1 is SGDLS and CDR2 is YYNGEE. Deletions cut 3 bases from V and 3 bases from J, with 13 bases between. The CDR3 here is CASSEGGESYEQYF. CDR3 bases: TGTGCCAGCAGCGAGGGGGGGGAGAGCTACGAGCAGTACTTC.

The CDR3 nucleotides are TGTGCCAGCGGCTCTAGCGCCTCGAACACCGGGGAGCTGTTTTTT. As protein: CASGSSASNTGELFF. The chain combines TRBV7-9 with TRBJ2-2, with a possible D match to TRBD2 (6 bases). Trimming cost V 8 bases and J 0 bases, with 13 bases left between them. The CDR3 length is 15 residues. CDR1 is SEHNR, CDR2 FQNEAQ, per germline (reference sequence).

The chain combines TRBV7-2 with TRBJ2-7, with 7 bases lining up with TRBD2. V gave up 2 bases and J gave up 6 bases; unmatched junction bases: 7. The CDR3 runs 14 residues. CDR1 and CDR2 from the germline V gene are SGHTA and FQGNSA. This CDR3 is CASSLLFGGSEQYF. The CDR3, as DNA: TGTGCCAGCAGCTTACTGTTCGGCGGGAGCGAGCAGTACTTC.

The gene calls are TRBV6-2 or TRBV6-3 and TRBJ2-2; D not certain. Germline assignment: CDR1 MNHEY and CDR2 SVGEGT. There are 17 residues in the CDR3. Trimming took 4 bases from V and 4 from J, leaving 19 bases between them. The CDR3 DNA sequence: TGTGCCAGCAGTTCCCTCCTATCCTGGTCGGGCACCGGGGAGCTGTTTTTT. This sequence encodes CASSSLLSWSGTGELFF.

The chain links TRBV20-1 to TRBJ2-2, with 14 bases lining up with TRBD2. V lost 2 bases to trimming and J lost 6 bases; unmatched junction nucleotides: 2. The CDR3 is 15 amino acids. CDR1 and CDR2 from the germline V gene are DFQATT and SNEGSKA (reference sequence). CDR3 DNA sequence: TGCAGTGCTAGATGGGGACTAGCGGGAGCCGGGGAGCTGTTTTTT. Its protein is CSARWGLAGAGELFF.

The genes are TRBV5-6 and TRBJ2-7; 12 bases fit TRBD1. In germline, CDR1 is SGHDT, CDR2 YYEEEE. The CDR3 runs 16 residues. J was trimmed by 3 bases and V by 4 bases; bases with no gene match: 8. The DNA for the CDR3 is TGTGCCAGCAGCGTACGGGACAGGGGGCTATTCTACGAGCAGTACTTC. As protein: CASSVRDRGLFYEQYF.

The chain employs TRBV12-3 or TRBV12-4 and TRBJ2-4, with D possibly being TRBD2 (5 bases). V lost 6 bases and J lost 8, with 11 bases in between. CDR3 length: 12 amino acids. This CDR3 reads CASSQTKDIQYF. The DNA for the CDR3 is TGTGCCAGCAGCCAGACTAAGGACATTCAGTACTTC.

This rearrangement joins TRBV4-2 to TRBJ2-1, with TRBD2 matching over 14 bases. This CDR3 spans 17 amino acids. The V gene end was trimmed by 3 bases and the J gene end by 9 bases; junction bases not matched to a gene: 10. The germline CDR1 and CDR2 sequences are LGHNA and YNFKEQ. The CDR3 region is CASSHGPGLAGVGEQFF. CDR3 nucleotide sequence: TGTGCCAGCAGCCACGGACCGGGACTAGCGGGAGTGGGTGAGCAGTTCTTC.

This clonotype has only one observation. The chain couples TRBV6-2 or TRBV6-3 to TRBJ2-1; D not resolved. CDR3 length: 15 residues. Trimming left V 7 bases short and J 5 bases short, with 18 bases between. CDR1 and CDR2 (germline): MNHEY, SVGEGT. The CDR3 spells CASTNLGWPNNEQFF. CDR3 bases: TGTGCCAGCACCAACCTCGGGTGGCCAAACAATGAGCAGTTCTTC.

V gene TRBV2 combines with J gene TRBJ2-5, with D possibly being TRBD2 (5 bases). The CDR3 is 13 amino acids. Germline CDR1 SNHLY, CDR2 FYNNEI. V lost 6 bases and J lost 5, with 13 bases in between. CDR3 region: CASRTGWEETQYF. The CDR3 DNA follows: TGTGCCAGCAGAACCGGTTGGGAGGAGACCCAGTACTTC.

The chain couples TRBV7-8 to TRBJ1-2; weak D call: TRBD1 (6 bases). CDR1 is SGHVS and CDR2 is FQNEAQ in the germline V gene. CDR3 length: 17 residues. Trimming pared 7 bases from V and 6 bases from J, leaving 27 bases between. CDR3 amino acids: CASTSMSSGQSRHGYTF. CDR3 DNA sequence: TGTGCCAGCACCTCTATGTCGAGCGGACAGAGTCGGCATGGCTACACCTTC.

This clonotype was counted between two and nine times. CDR3 region: CASSQEPGLNTEAFF. Here the CDR3 DNA reads TGCGCCAGCAGCCAAGAGCCGGGATTGAACACTGAAGCTTTCTTT. This sequence joins TRBV4-1 and TRBJ1-1; D is undetermined. The CDR3 sequence is 15 residues long. Germline CDR1 MGHRA, CDR2 YSYEKL. The V end was cut by 0 bases, the J end by 0 bases, with 8 bases between.

The V call is TRBV30, the J call TRBJ2-2; 9 bases line up with TRBD2. The V and J ends lost 5 bases and 2 bases, in that order; junction bases with no gene match: 6. Germline CDR1 is GTSNPN and CDR2 is SVGIG (reference sequence). The CDR3 runs to 15 residues. DNA of the CDR3: TGTGCCTGGGACGCGGGAGGGGCCAACACCGGGGAGCTGTTTTTT. Translating gives CAWDAGGANTGELFF.

The chain has TRBV12-3 or TRBV12-4 and TRBJ2-1, with 7 bases lining up with TRBD2. V lost 8 bases and J lost 2; bases outside the gene matches: 9. CDR3 length: 15 amino acids. In DNA, the CDR3 is TGTGCCAGCTCCCCCCCCGGGGGGACCTACAATGAGCAGTTCTTC. Translated: CASSPPGGTYNEQFF.

The V and J genes are TRBV4-3 and TRBJ2-1; 7 nucleotides align to TRBD2. V lost 0 bases and J lost 4; bases outside the gene matches: 12. Germline V CDR1 and CDR2: LGHNA, YSLEER. This CDR3 is 18 amino acids long. CDR3 sequence (DNA): TGCGCCAGCAGCCAAGAAAAGGACCTGCTAGCGGATTACAATGAGCAGTTCTTC. It specifies CASSQEKDLLADYNEQFF.

The chain joins TRBV9 to TRBJ2-3; 11 bases fit TRBD1. Germline trimming cut 5 bases from V and 2 bases from J; bases unmatched to any gene: 4. Germline CDR1 and CDR2: SGDLS and YYNGEE. CDR3 size: 15 residues. DNA of the CDR3: TGTGCCAGCAGGTCGGGACAGGGGGACACAGATACGCAGTATTTT. Its protein product is CASRSGQGDTDTQYF.

The V gene is TRBV14, the J gene TRBJ2-3, with a tentative D call TRBD2 (5 bases). This CDR3 region has 15 residues. Germline assignment: CDR1 SGHDN and CDR2 FVKESK. V was trimmed by 3 bases and J by 6 bases, leaving 16 bases between them. The CDR3 spells CASSHTLGGWDTQYF. The CDR3 nucleotides are TGTGCCAGCAGCCACACACTAGGTGGCTGGGATACGCAGTATTTT.

The chain joins TRBV27 to TRBJ2-1, with D uncertain. Germline CDR1 is MNHEY and CDR2 is SMNVEV (reference sequence). The CDR3 is 15 residues long. V gave up 0 bases and J gave up 12 bases, with 18 bases separating them. The CDR3 protein is CASSLSVRVLTGQFF. The CDR3 nucleotides are TGTGCCAGCAGTTTATCGGTACGGGTATTAACGGGGCAGTTCTTC.

This clonotype was observed a single time. This chain joins TRBV28 and TRBJ1-2, with no clear D. Germline CDR1 is MDHEN and CDR2 is SYDVKM. The germline V and J ends were trimmed by 5 bases and 4 bases, with 11 bases remaining between them. CDR3 length: 13 amino acids. Here the CDR3 DNA reads TGTGCCAGCAGTCTAAGGAACGTCTATGGCTACACCTTC. It is translated as CASSLRNVYGYTF.

V usage is TRBV30 and J usage is TRBJ1-2; D remains unclear. The V end lost 1 base, the J end lost 2 bases, and 8 bases lay between the germline ends. The CDR3 contains 13 residues. Germline V CDR1 and CDR2: GTSNPN, SVGIG (reference sequence). The CDR3 spells CAWSEDFNYGYTF. For the CDR3, the DNA is TGTGCCTGGAGTGAGGACTTCAACTATGGCTACACCTTC.

This rearrangement joins TRBV7-2 to TRBJ2-1; unclear D gene. V was shortened by 0 bases and J by 7 bases, with 7 bases between the two germline ends. This CDR3 is 13 amino acids long. Looked up from germline, CDR1 is SGHTA and CDR2 is FQGNSA. The CDR3 loop reads CASSLAFGNEQFF. The DNA of the CDR3 is TGTGCCAGCAGCTTAGCTTTCGGGAATGAGCAGTTCTTC.

The chain has TRBV12-3 or TRBV12-4 and TRBJ2-1, with 8 bases that match TRBD2. The CDR3 consists of 15 residues. Germline trimming cut 5 bases from V and 8 bases from J; bases unmatched to any gene: 11. CDR3 amino acids: CASSITGGGWDEQFF. In nucleotides, the CDR3 is TGTGCCAGCAGTATAACCGGGGGGGGTTGGGATGAGCAGTTCTTC.

This chain uses TRBV7-2 with TRBJ2-7; a possible D gene is TRBD2 (6 bases). The CDR3 is 15 amino acids. V was cut by 2 bases and J by 2 bases, with 13 bases left in between. Germline-derived CDR1 and CDR2 are SGHTA and FQGNSA. The CDR3 nucleotides are TGTGCCAGCAGCTTAAGTCCAGGAGGGACCTACGAGCAGTACTTC. This gives the protein CASSLSPGGTYEQYF. Full variable domain (remainder filled in from reference TRBV7-2 and TRBJ2-7): GAGVSQSPSNKVTEKGKDVELRCDPISGHTALYWYRQSLGQGLEFLIYFQGNSAPDKSGLPSDRFSAERTGGSVSTLTIQRTQQEDSAVYLCASSLSPGGTYEQYFGPGTRLTVT.